The clone carrying this T cell receptor beta chain was detected only a few times. TCRdb ran MiXCR on the 5' RACE reads and lists one entry per CDR3 protein. The repertoire holds over 60,000 distinct CDR3 sequences, 10% to 12% seen once, with under 3% in the top ten. The data were taken from a study of early T cells in non-severe SARS-CoV-2 infection. The CDR3 loop spans 14 amino acids. V lost 4 bases, J lost 1 base, and 10 bases lay in between. Germline loops: CDR1 MNHEY, CDR2 SVGAGI. The rearrangement joins TRBV6-5 to TRBJ1-2; D gene unclear. The sample in question was whole blood, obtained at baseline. The receptor comes from an adult who was a healthcare worker with PCR-confirmed SARS-CoV-2 infection or an uninfected control (not recorded which). For the CDR3, the DNA is TGTGCCAGCAGTTCCCAAGCGATTAACTATGGCTACACCTTC. It codes for CASSSQAINYGYTF.